Following are 11 T cell receptor beta chains from one sample sequenced in a study of cytomegalovirus exposure and HLA in healthy donors. TCRdb keeps only in-frame clones here, not all; method: immunoSEQ multiplex PCR. The table lists 97,000 or so clones, about 94% of them singletons, with 0.8% to 0.9% in the top ten. The material sequenced was PBMCs. The receptor set was obtained from a woman aged 18 to 35 in good health and CMV-seronegative.

The chain uses TRBV19 and TRBJ2-2; TRBD1 matches at 8 bases. Trimming removed 0 bases from V and 2 bases from J; junction bases left unmatched: 8. The CDR3 runs 18 residues. Germline CDR1 reads LNHDA; CDR2 reads SQIVND (reference sequence). CDR3 region: CASSIDRRTGLNTGELFF. The DNA of the CDR3 is TGTGCCAGTAGTATAGACCGGAGGACAGGGTTAAACACCGGGGAGCTGTTTTTT. Full variable domain (rest looked up from reference TRBV19 and TRBJ2-2): DGGITQSPKYLFRKEGQNVTLSCEQNLNHDAMYWYRQDPGQGLRLIYYSQIVNDFQKGDIAEGYSVSREKKESFPLTVTSAQKNPTAFYLCASSIDRRTGLNTGELFFGEGSRLTVL.

V is TRBV6-5 and J is TRBJ2-1; D is uncertain. V shed 0 bases and J shed 9 bases, with 12 bases lying between them. Germline loops: CDR1 MNHEY, CDR2 SVGAGI. The CDR3 is 14 residues long. CDR3 protein: CASSYSLSRTEQFF. Here the CDR3 DNA reads TGTGCCAGCAGTTACTCGCTATCCCGCACTGAGCAGTTCTTC.

The V gene is TRBV5-6, the J gene TRBJ2-2, with 7 bases lining up with TRBD1. The germline V gene has CDR1 SGHDT and CDR2 YYEEEE. With 3 bases clipped from V and 5 bases from J, the junction kept 4 bases outside the gene matches. The CDR3 extends over 14 amino acids. CDR3 in DNA: TGTGCCAGCAGCTCCAGGGGACAGACCGGGGAGCTGTTTTTT. The encoded protein is CASSSRGQTGELFF.

The chain carries TRBV7-2 and TRBJ2-7; 7 nucleotides agree with TRBD2. Germline trimming cut 3 bases from V and 7 bases from J; bases unmatched to any gene: 0. This CDR3 spans 11 amino acids. The germline V gene encodes CDR1 SGHTA and CDR2 FQGNSA. The CDR3 bases are TGTGCCAGCAGCTTCGGGAGGGAGCAGTACTTC. This gives the protein CASSFGREQYF.

The chain is built from TRBV9 and TRBJ2-7; the D gene is possibly TRBD1 (5 bases). Per the germline V gene, CDR1 is SGDLS and CDR2 is YYNGEE. The V gene lost 2 bases and the J gene lost 7 bases, with 19 bases spanning the gap. This CDR3 comprises 15 residues. CDR3 DNA: TGTGCCAGCAGCGTTCAACCAGGGTCGTCCGGGGAGCAGTACTTC. Amino acid sequence: CASSVQPGSSGEQYF.

V is TRBV4-1 and J is TRBJ2-5; 9 bases are a match to TRBD1. V dropped 2 bases and J dropped 2; count of bases not matched to a gene: 3. The CDR3 is 15 amino acids. Germline loops: CDR1 MGHRA, CDR2 YSYEKL. DNA for the CDR3: TGCGCCAGCAGCCAACTTGACAGGGGGCAAGAGACCCAGTACTTC. Translated: CASSQLDRGQETQYF.

The chain joins TRBV7-2 to TRBJ2-1, with TRBD1 identical over 7 bases. The CDR3 runs to 16 residues. Looked up from germline, CDR1 is SGHTA and CDR2 is FQGNSA. The V gene end was trimmed by 2 bases and the J gene end by 6 bases; junction bases not matched to a gene: 10. This CDR3 is CASSLRGGPVLNEQFF. In nucleotides, the CDR3 is TGTGCCAGCAGCTTACGAGGGGGCCCGGTCCTCAATGAGCAGTTCTTC.

The rearrangement links TRBV7-2 to TRBJ2-3; 10 nucleotides align to TRBD2. With 1 base clipped from V and 2 bases from J, the junction kept 9 bases outside the gene matches. The V gene's germline CDR1 is SGHTA and CDR2 FQGNSA. This CDR3 has 18 amino acids. The CDR3 nucleotides read TGTGCCAGCAGCTTAGGCCCAACTAGCGGGGCTCACACAGATACGCAGTATTTT. It is translated as CASSLGPTSGAHTDTQYF.

The sample holds one count of this clone. The chain has TRBV11-2 and TRBJ2-5; D perhaps matches TRBD1 (6 bases). V lost 6 bases to trimming and J lost 1 base, with 9 bases between them. Looked up from germline, CDR1 is SGHAT and CDR2 is FQNNGV. The CDR3 has 13 residues. This CDR3 reads CASRIRGQETQYF. Written as DNA, the CDR3 is TGTGCCAGCAGAATCAGGGGCCAAGAGACCCAGTACTTC. Variable domain in full (rest from reference TRBV11-2 and TRBJ2-5): EAGVAQSPRYKIIEKRQSVAFWCNPISGHATLYWYQQILGQGPKLLIQFQNNGVVDDSQLPKDRFSAERLKGVDSTLKIQPAKLEDSAVYLCASRIRGQETQYFGPGTRLLVL.

The CDR3: CASSVAPGLGTEAFF. In DNA form, the CDR3 reads TGTGCCAGCAGCGTCGCTCCAGGGCTGGGGACTGAAGCTTTCTTT. The rearrangement joins TRBV9 to TRBJ1-1; tentatively, D is TRBD1 (5 bases). Deletions cut 2 bases from V and 5 bases from J, with 16 bases between. The V gene's germline CDR1 is SGDLS and CDR2 YYNGEE. The CDR3 loop spans 15 amino acids.

The chain couples TRBV5-1 to TRBJ2-7; D might be TRBD1 (6 bases). CDR3 length: 12 residues. V was clipped by 3 bases and J by 11 bases, with 15 bases between them. Germline V gene lookup returns CDR1 SGHRS and CDR2 YFSETQ. CDR3 bases: TGCGCCAGCAGCTCACAAGGGGCAGGGGAGTACTTC. Translated: CASSSQGAGEYF.